These 18 T cell receptor beta chains originate from one sample sequenced in a study of blood T cells in healthy people across ages. Using a J-beta primer mix together with a sample-barcoded 5' primer, a second PCR was run for roughly 6 to 12 cycles. From the 5' RACE reads, TCRdb called clonotypes with MiXCR, one entry per CDR3 protein. The sample shows 700,000 to 850,000 distinct CDR3 sequences, 53% of them seen only once. The sample taken for sequencing was blood. These receptors all stem from an elderly man in good health.

This clonotype was found many times. The J gene is TRBJ1-1, the V gene TRBV7-9, with no clear D. Germline V gives CDR1 SEHNR, CDR2 FQNEAQ (reference sequence). The CDR3 has 12 amino acids. Trimming pared 5 bases from V and 1 base from J, leaving 5 bases between. This CDR3 reads CASSRGNTEAFF. In DNA, the CDR3 is TGTGCCAGCAGCCGAGGGAACACTGAAGCTTTCTTT.

The chain uses TRBV15 and TRBJ2-7, with D possibly being TRBD2 (5 bases). Germline V CDR1 and CDR2: LNHNV, YYDKDF (reference sequence). V gave up 5 bases and J gave up 2 bases, with 19 bases separating them. The CDR3 is 16 amino acids. CDR3 sequence reads: CATSEPDRTGTYEQYF. The CDR3 DNA follows: TGTGCCACCAGCGAACCTGACCGGACGGGAACCTACGAGCAGTACTTC.

To note about this clonotype: One end of the junction varies from germline; a read error may be responsible. The chain employs TRBV3-1 and TRBJ2-1; 8 bases match TRBD2. Germline V lookup: CDR1 LGHDT, CDR2 YNNKEL (reference sequence). The CDR3 is 15 residues long. The CDR3 reads CASSQDPGTSLEQFF. The CDR3, as DNA: TGTGCCAGCAGTCAAGATCCCGGGACTAGTCTGGAGCAGTTCTTC.

This clonotype turned up a few times. The V call is TRBV3-1, the J call TRBJ2-5, with D unclear. The J call may not be correct, given that the DNA end is closer to TRBJ2-7. CDR1 and CDR2 (germline): LGHDT, YNNKEL (reference sequence). The CDR3 consists of 15 residues. The CDR3 DNA is TGTGCCAGCAGCCAAGAGAGGCTTCACCTCTACGAGCAGTACTTC. It translates to CASSQERLHLYEQYF.

V and J are TRBV6-6 and TRBJ2-1, with 8 bases lining up with TRBD2. CDR1 MNHNY and CDR2 SVGAGI come from the germline V gene (reference sequence). V trimming: 8 bases; J trimming: 9 bases; junction bases outside the gene matches: 12. CDR3 length: 14 residues. This CDR3 is CASLSASGFGEQFF. CDR3 bases: TGTGCCAGCCTCTCTGCTAGCGGGTTTGGTGAGCAGTTCTTC.

In its sample, this clonotype was seen a few times. The genes are TRBV5-1 and TRBJ2-7; D might be TRBD1 (5 bases). This CDR3 is built from 14 residues. The V and J ends lost 0 bases and 4 bases respectively, with 11 bases between them. Germline V gene lookup returns CDR1 SGHRS and CDR2 YFSETQ. The CDR3 protein is CASSLESGLYEQYF. For the CDR3, the DNA is TGCGCCAGCAGCTTGGAGTCAGGGTTATACGAGCAGTACTTC.

The chain recombines TRBV5-1 with TRBJ2-7, with D hard to call. TRBJ2-5 explains the end of the DNA better; the J call may be wrong. The germline gives CDR1 SGHRS, CDR2 YFSETQ. The CDR3 length is 14 residues. The CDR3 loop is CASKPGRVEETQYF. CDR3 coding DNA: TGCGCCAGCAAGCCTGGACGGGTGGAAGAGACCCAGTACTTC.

This clonotype has only a few counts. For the CDR3, the DNA is TGCAGTGCTAGAGGCAGGGATTATGGCTACACCTTC. Protein sequence: CSARGRDYGYTF. The rearrangement uses TRBV20-1 and TRBJ1-2, with a tentative D call TRBD1 (5 bases). The CDR3 runs to 12 residues. The germline gives CDR1 DFQATT, CDR2 SNEGSKA (reference sequence). Trimming took off 1 base at V and 5 bases at J, with 8 bases between the two ends.

This clonotype occurred a few times. V is TRBV20-1 and J is TRBJ2-3; no firm D call. CDR3 size: 14 residues. Per the germline V gene, CDR1 is DFQATT and CDR2 is SNEGSKA (reference sequence). V lost 5 bases and J 0 bases, leaving 12 bases between the germline ends. The CDR3 region is CSAFGLTSTDTQYF. DNA for the CDR3: TGCAGTGCTTTTGGCTTAACTAGCACAGATACGCAGTATTTT.

As for this clonotype: One end of the junction does not line up with germline, which may come from a read error. The chain joins TRBV27 to TRBJ1-1; D gene uncertain. The CDR3 is made up of 15 amino acids. CDR1 MNHEY and CDR2 SMNVEV come from the germline V gene (reference sequence). The CDR3 DNA reads as TGTGCCAGCAGTTTCCTAGGTCGGGCGAACACTGGAGCTTTCTTT. This encodes CASSFLGRANTGAFF.

This clonotype was found a few times. The chain employs TRBV18 and TRBJ2-6; D call uncertain. Germline CDR1 KGHSH, CDR2 LQKENI. The CDR3 consists of 16 residues. V was clipped by 0 bases and J by 0 bases, with 6 bases between them. The CDR3 loop is CASSPPALSGANVLTF. CDR3 sequence (DNA): TGTGCCAGCTCACCACCGGCACTCTCTGGGGCCAACGTCCTGACTTTC.

The chain links TRBV4-1 to TRBJ2-7, with a possible D match to TRBD1 (6 bases). Trimming removed 3 bases at V and 2 bases at J, with 11 bases between. The CDR3 is made up of 14 amino acids. CDR1 and CDR2 (germline): MGHRA, YSYEKL. CDR3 nucleotides: TGCGCCAGCAGCCAGAGGCAGGGGACCTACGAGCAGTACTTC. Its protein is CASSQRQGTYEQYF.

The chain recombines TRBV5-1 with TRBJ2-7; either TRBD1 or TRBD2 may fit D (5 bases each). Germline CDR1 reads SGHRS; CDR2 reads YFSETQ. V lost 5 bases and J lost 2, with 14 bases in between. This CDR3 is built from 14 residues. The CDR3 DNA sequence: TGCGCCAGCAGGTCCGGGACGTTTACCTACGAGCAGTACTTC. Residues: CASRSGTFTYEQYF.

With respect to this clonotype: The DNA is omitted, as the CDR3 cannot be located on it reliably, and the CDR3 follows TCRdb's listing. The chain combines TRBV20-1 with TRBJ2-5; the table assigns TRBD1, which was not confirmed against the DNA. Germline values: CDR1 DFQATT, CDR2 SNEGSKA (reference sequence). The CDR3 adds up to 17 amino acids, both ends counted. This CDR3 is CSARVLGTGQGLYEQYF.

Comments on this clonotype: One end of the junction fails to match germline, which may point to a read error. This chain joins TRBV15 and TRBJ2-1, with D possibly being TRBD2 (6 bases). The germline CDR1 and CDR2 sequences are LNHNV and YYDKDF (reference sequence). The CDR3 loop spans 16 amino acids. The CDR3 reads CAASRDGDFTYNEQFF. For the CDR3, the DNA is TGTGCCGCCAGCAGAGATGGGGACTTCACCTACAATGAGCAGTTCTTC.

The V gene is TRBV11-2, the J gene TRBJ1-1; D is perhaps TRBD1 (6 bases). This CDR3 comprises 12 residues. V was trimmed by 3 bases and J by 9 bases, leaving 11 bases between them. Germline V lookup: CDR1 SGHAT, CDR2 FQNNGV. In DNA, the CDR3 is TGTGCCAGCAGCTTCAGGGGTCAGAAAGCTTTCTTT. Translating it yields CASSFRGQKAFF.

This clonotype was observed a few times. The chain is built from TRBV2 and TRBJ2-4; TRBD1 matches 7 bases. This CDR3 is built from 12 residues. The germline gives CDR1 SNHLY, CDR2 FYNNEI. Trimming removed 6 bases from V and 8 bases from J; junction bases left unmatched: 4. CDR3 sequence reads: CASRTGMDIQYF. As DNA, the CDR3 is TGTGCCAGCAGGACAGGGATGGACATTCAGTACTTC.

J is TRBJ2-7 and V is TRBV15; 10 bases line up with TRBD2. Germline CDR1 reads LNHNV; CDR2 reads YYDKDF (reference sequence). J was trimmed by 2 bases and V by 0 bases; bases with no gene match: 10. This CDR3 has 18 amino acids. Here the CDR3 DNA reads TGTGCCACCAGCAGAGATCAGAGGCTAGCGGGAGCGACCTACGAGCAGTACTTC. Its translation is CATSRDQRLAGATYEQYF.